This T cell receptor beta chain was retrieved from a study of cytomegalovirus exposure and HLA in healthy donors. Study results and caveats: In vitro data verified a few CMV-associated chains as specific for CMV antigens.

Both 60 Vbeta primers and 13 Jbeta primers went into the PCR. Sequencing used immunoSEQ multiplex PCR; TCRdb keeps in-frame clones, though not all of them. The table includes roughly 200,000 clones, about 70% detected once. Trimming pared 4 bases from V and 0 bases from J, leaving 12 bases between. CDR3 size: 16 residues. Germline lookup yields CDR1 SGHTA and CDR2 FQGTGA. For this clone: Its specificity is unknown.

The V and J genes are TRBV7-3 and TRBJ2-2; D perhaps matches TRBD1 (7 bases). The TCR originated in a woman aged 25 to 39 in good health and CMV-seronegative. The sequenced sample consisted of PBMCs. The CDR3 DNA sequence: TGTGCCAGCAGCTCTCAGGGGGGAACGAACACCGGGGAGCTGTTTTTT. It codes for CASSSQGGTNTGELFF.